The clone carrying this T cell receptor beta chain showed up many times. The target antigen is unknown. Using unique molecular identifiers, the investigators prepared the TCRbeta library. TCRdb reanalysed the PCR reads using MiXCR and keeps one entry per CDR3 protein. The sample lists almost 600,000 distinct CDR3 sequences; 25% to 30% were seen once. The data stem from a study of T-cell reconstitution after alpha-beta-depleted transplantation in children. Study results and caveats: From newly produced T cells came most of the T-cell counts and diversity one year after transplant.

The CDR3 length is 14 residues. Germline V lookup: CDR1 SGHDT, CDR2 YYEEEE. The ends were cut back, 2 bases at V and 0 bases at J, with 9 bases in the middle. The sequencing here drew on PBMCs, taken before TCRalphabeta/CD19-depleted stem cell transplant. This chain connects TRBV5-6 to TRBJ2-7; D not resolved. The TCR originated in a boy less than two years old with Wiskott-Aldrich syndrome, due to receive a stem cell transplant. This chain's CDR3 is CASSFRSRSYEQYF. The CDR3 coding sequence is TGTGCCAGCAGCTTCCGGAGCCGCTCCTACGAGCAGTACTTC. Full variable domain (rest looked up from reference TRBV5-6 and TRBJ2-7): DAGVTQSPTHLIKTRGQQVTLRCSPKSGHDTVSWYQQALGQGPQFIFQYYEEEERQRGNFPDRFSGHQFPNYSSELNVNALLLGDSALYLCASSFRSRSYEQYFGPGTRLTVT.